The 2 T cell receptor beta chains below come from one sample, sequenced in a study of molecular identifiers for immune sequencing clone quantification. TCRdb re-derived calls from the PCR reads in MiXCR, one entry per CDR3 protein. Of 250,000 to 400,000 distinct CDR3 sequences listed, about a fifth are singletons. Sequenced: naive CD8+ T cells from blood, with Jurkat cell RNA spiked in. Subset indicated: FACS-sorted CD8+CD4-CCR7+CD45RA+ naive T cells. The receptors originated from a human donor in good health. Some libraries in this study had Jurkat cell RNA spiked in.

In the case of this clonotype: A much larger clone lies a single base off, so this may be a read error. V gene TRBV12-3 or TRBV12-4 combines with J gene TRBJ2-7, with 8 bases lining up with TRBD2. Trimming took 0 bases from V and 9 from J; bases not matched to a gene: 7. This CDR3 is 14 amino acids long. The CDR3 DNA reads TGTGCCAGCAGTTTAGCCACGGGGGGGGCTAGGCAGTACTTC. It encodes CASSLATGGARQYF.

This clonotype was seen repeatedly, ten times or more. The chain links TRBV9 to TRBJ1-4; D gene uncertain. The CDR3 totals 16 residues. Germline CDR1 reads SGDLS; CDR2 reads YYNGEE. Trimming shortened V by 3 bases and J by 3 bases, and 15 bases separated the two germline ends. The CDR3 spells CASSARQYGANEKLFF. CDR3 DNA: TGTGCCAGCAGCGCCAGGCAGTATGGGGCTAATGAAAAACTGTTTTTT.